One sample yielded the 18 T cell receptor beta chains listed below, sequenced in a study of blood T cells in healthy people across ages. With a J-beta primer mix and a sample-barcoded 5' primer, a second PCR ran about 7 to 12 cycles. MiXCR was run by TCRdb on the 5' RACE reads, yielding one entry per CDR3 protein. The profile shows around 600,000 distinct CDR3 sequences, 45% to 55% of them singletons. The sample consisted of blood. These receptors originate from an older man in good health.

This clonotype has more than one count but fewer than ten. The genes are TRBV7-9 and TRBJ2-1; D unresolved. The CDR3 extends over 17 amino acids. Germline-derived CDR1 and CDR2 are SEHNR and FQNEAQ (reference sequence). The germline V and J ends were trimmed by 5 bases and 0 bases, with 17 bases remaining between them. CDR3 sequence (DNA): TGTGCCAGCAGCGGAACCACAGTTCTTCGCTCCTACAATGAGCAGTTCTTC. Its translation: CASSGTTVLRSYNEQFF.

This clonotype was picked up many times. This sequence joins TRBV5-1 and TRBJ2-7; D not resolved. This CDR3 contains 13 residues. Germline V CDR1 and CDR2: SGHRS, YFSETQ. Between the trimmed V and J ends, which lost 4 bases and 1 base, there was a span of 9 bases. In DNA, the CDR3 is TGCGCCAGCAGCCCTCTCGGGTCCTACGAGCAGTACTTC. Its translation: CASSPLGSYEQYF. The full variable domain, rest sourced from reference TRBV5-1 and TRBJ2-7, is KAGVTQTPRYLIKTRGQQVTLSCSPISGHRSVSWYQQTPGQGLQFLFEYFSETQRNKGNFPGRFSGRQFSNSRSEMNVSTLELGDSALYLCASSPLGSYEQYFGPGTRLTVT.

The chain uses TRBV5-1 and TRBJ2-1; the D gene could be TRBD1 or TRBD2 (6 bases each). With the DNA end fitting TRBJ2-7 better, the J assignment may be wrong. The CDR3 length is 17 residues. CDR1 is SGHRS and CDR2 is YFSETQ in the germline V gene. This chain's CDR3 is CASSLAPGASSYNEQYF. The CDR3 DNA sequence: TGCGCCAGCAGCTTGGCCCCGGGGGCCAGCTCCTACAATGAGCAGTACTTC.

Comment on this clonotype: Lacking the conserved final phenylalanine or tryptophan, this CDR3 likely reflects a read error. DNA of the CDR3: TGTGCCAGCAGTGGACAGGGGATCGACTACGAGCAGTACTGC. It encodes CASSGQGIDYEQYC. The gene calls are TRBV6-6 and TRBJ2-7; the match to TRBD1 covers 9 bases. The junction had 5 bases not matched to a gene; V was cut back by 5 bases and J by 3 bases. There are 14 residues in the CDR3. Germline V CDR1 and CDR2: MNHNY, SVGAGI (reference sequence).

This chain joins TRBV30 and TRBJ2-1; no clear D gene. With 0 bases removed from V and 4 bases from J, the gap between germline ends came to 10 bases. The CDR3 extends over 14 amino acids. Germline V gene data show CDR1 as GTSNPN and CDR2 as SVGIG (reference sequence). CDR3 loop: CAWSVRNSYNEQFF. The CDR3 DNA is TGTGCCTGGAGTGTACGGAACAGTTACAATGAGCAGTTCTTC.

J is TRBJ1-3 and V is TRBV6-6; TRBD1 matches at 7 bases. The CDR3 sequence is 16 residues long. Unmatched junction bases numbered 2, after V lost 0 bases and J lost 0 bases. Germline CDR1 reads MNHNY; CDR2 reads SVGAGI (reference sequence). CDR3 DNA: TGTGCCAGCAGTTACTCGGGACAGCGCTCTGGAAACACCATATATTTT. Translating it yields CASSYSGQRSGNTIYF.

The chain employs TRBV24-1 and TRBJ2-7; either TRBD1 or TRBD2 may fit D (5 bases each). V dropped 12 bases and J dropped 10 bases, with 18 bases sitting between them. Germline CDR1 KGHDR, CDR2 SFDVKD. CDR3 length equals 11 residues. The CDR3 DNA is TGTGCCTCCGGGGACGGAGAAACCCAGTACTTC. This translates into CASGDGETQYF.

The chain joins TRBV25-1 to TRBJ2-5, with TRBD2 matching over 10 bases. Trimming removed 5 bases from V and 2 bases from J; junction bases left unmatched: 5. The CDR3 covers 15 residues. In germline, CDR1 is MGHDK, CDR2 SYGVNS. The chain's CDR3 is CASSPILAGQETQYF. The CDR3 DNA reads as TGTGCCAGCAGTCCTATACTAGCGGGGCAAGAGACCCAGTACTTC. Based on the CDR3 plus reference TRBV25-1 and TRBJ2-5, the full variable domain is EADIYQTPRYLVIGTGKKITLECSQTMGHDKMYWYQQDPGMELHLIHYSYGVNSTEKGDLSSESTVSRIRTEHFPLTLESARPSHTSQYLCASSPILAGQETQYFGPGTRLLVL.

This clonotype was counted between two and nine times. The chain uses TRBV4-1 and TRBJ1-1; no definite D call. This CDR3 is 13 amino acids long. Germline V CDR1 and CDR2: MGHRA, YSYEKL. Trimming took off 2 bases at V and 12 bases at J, with 16 bases between the two ends. The CDR3 loop reads CASSQQTQVGTFF. The CDR3 coding sequence is TGCGCCAGCAGCCAACAAACACAAGTAGGTACTTTCTTT.

This rearrangement joins TRBV10-3 to TRBJ2-3; 11 bases are a match to TRBD1. This CDR3 contains 15 residues. Germline CDR1 ENHRY, CDR2 SYGVKD. Unmatched junction bases numbered 3, after V lost 4 bases and J lost 3 bases. The CDR3 nucleotides are TGTGCCATCAGTGGAGGGACAGGGGGAACAGATACGCAGTATTTT. Its protein product is CAISGGTGGTDTQYF.

This clonotype has only a few counts. The V gene is TRBV20-1, the J gene TRBJ1-2; tentative D call: TRBD1 (5 bases). Germline assignment: CDR1 DFQATT and CDR2 SNEGSKA (reference sequence). V lost 0 bases, J lost 2 bases, and 7 bases lay in between. This CDR3 is 13 amino acids long. The CDR3 bases are TGCAGTGCTAGAGAAGCAGGGAACTATGGCTACACCTTC. As protein: CSAREAGNYGYTF.

This clonotype turned up a few times. The chain has TRBV12-3 or TRBV12-4 and TRBJ1-1, with a tentative D call TRBD1 (5 bases). The CDR3 covers 15 residues. The V and J ends lost 5 bases and 5 bases respectively, with 18 bases between them. The CDR3 nucleotides read TGTGCCAGCAGTCGAGACCCGGGACGGGAGACTGAAGCTTTCTTT. This translates into CASSRDPGRETEAFF.

This clonotype was seen more than once but under ten times. J is TRBJ1-6 and V is TRBV20-1; 9 bases are a match to TRBD1. V lost 6 bases to trimming and J lost 3 bases; unmatched junction nucleotides: 9. Germline CDR1 is DFQATT and CDR2 is SNEGSKA (reference sequence). The CDR3 runs 16 residues. CDR3: CSAPGQGIGYNSPLHF. In DNA, the CDR3 is TGCAGTGCCCCGGGACAGGGAATCGGCTATAATTCACCCCTCCACTTT.

The DNA of the CDR3 is TGTGCCAGCAGCTTAGTAACTAGCGGGAAACCCCCCTACGAGCAGTACTTC. This codes for CASSLVTSGKPPYEQYF. This rearrangement joins TRBV7-2 to TRBJ2-7, with TRBD2 identical over 10 bases. Looked up from germline, CDR1 is SGHTA and CDR2 is FQGNSA. The CDR3 is made up of 17 amino acids. V lost 1 base and J lost 2; bases outside the gene matches: 8.

This clonotype was found many times. The DNA for the CDR3 is TGCAGCGCCACCCGGACAGGGAGCACAGATACGCAGTATTTT. Protein: CSATRTGSTDTQYF. The chain carries TRBV29-1 and TRBJ2-3; 8 bases match TRBD1. This CDR3 has 14 amino acids. Germline trimming cut 7 bases from V and 0 bases from J; bases unmatched to any gene: 6. CDR1 is SQVTM and CDR2 is ANQGSEA in the germline V gene.

The rearrangement links TRBV7-2 to TRBJ2-5; TRBD1 matches 9 bases. The J call is in doubt because the DNA end fits TRBJ2-7 better. Germline values: CDR1 SGHTA, CDR2 FQGNSA. The CDR3 extends over 13 amino acids. The CDR3 sequence is CASNPQGAGEQYF. The CDR3 nucleotides read TGTGCCAGTAACCCACAGGGGGCCGGCGAGCAGTACTTC.

This clonotype has a single count. The gene calls are TRBV6-5 and TRBJ1-2, with TRBD1 matching 12 bases. The CDR3 is made up of 14 amino acids. Germline CDR1 and CDR2: MNHEY and SVGAGI. The V segment lost 6 bases and the J segment 5 bases; nucleotides outside the gene matches: 4. The CDR3 DNA follows: TGTGCCAGCAGGGGACAGGGGGCCGAGTATGGCTACACCTTC. It encodes CASRGQGAEYGYTF.

The chain is built from TRBV20-1 and TRBJ2-5; D call uncertain. From germline, CDR1 is DFQATT and CDR2 SNEGSKA (reference sequence). The CDR3 is made up of 12 amino acids. Trimming pared 1 base from V and 5 bases from J, leaving 8 bases between. This CDR3 is CSARASFETQYF. The DNA of the CDR3 is TGCAGTGCTAGAGCGAGCTTTGAGACCCAGTACTTC.